This T cell receptor beta chain was obtained from a study of neoadjuvant anti-PD-1 for oral cavity cancer. As to time point: after neoadjuvant nivolumab, at surgical resection. Only a few counts were recorded for this clone. The table came from immunoSEQ multiplex PCR; TCRdb's copy has only in-frame clones and leaves some out. This table has over 30,000 clones, more than 65% appearing once. The ends lost 5 bases at V and 5 bases at J; junction bases unmatched: 12. From germline, CDR1 is MDHEN and CDR2 SYDVKM. The CDR3 runs to 15 residues. The sequenced sample was PBMCs, obtained after nivolumab (anti-PD-1) treatment. This chain joins TRBV28 and TRBJ2-7; 7 bases map to TRBD1. This TCR was recovered from a person between 35 and 79 years old with oral cavity squamous cell carcinoma. The CDR3 nucleotides read TGTGCCAGCAGTCACAGACAGGGACAGCGGAACGAGCAGTACTTC. It codes for CASSHRQGQRNEQYF.